Presented here are 4 T cell receptor beta chains from one specimen sequenced in a study of vaccination and CD4 T cells after COVID-19. Treatment specified: roughly 11-day PBMC culture with coronavirus spike peptide pools or control peptides (ViraFEST assay). These receptors lack a known antigen. The Oncomine TCR Beta short-read assay sequenced DNA from cultured CD4+ T cells. TCRdb itself ran the PCR reads through MiXCR, one entry per CDR3 protein. The sample includes about 5,100 distinct CDR3 sequences, roughly 45% of them seen just once. Sequenced sample: CD4+ T cells from blood, cultured in vitro. Receptors originate from a human donor who had recovered from COVID-19.

The chain combines TRBV9 with TRBJ1-2; D unresolved. CDR3 length: 14 amino acids. Trimming cost V 3 bases and J 1 base, with 10 bases left between them. CDR1 SGDLS and CDR2 YYNGEE come from the germline V gene. The CDR3 nucleotides are TGTGCCAGCAGCGCAAGTCAGGTTAACTATGGCTACACCTTC. It yields the protein CASSASQVNYGYTF.

This clonotype was detected only a few times. The CDR3 is CASSSRARDTGELFF. CDR3 DNA: TGTGCCAGCAGCTCGAGGGCGAGGGACACCGGGGAGCTGTTTTTT. The chain couples TRBV5-4 to TRBJ2-2; D perhaps matches TRBD2 (5 bases). With 3 bases removed from V and 3 bases from J, the gap between germline ends came to 12 bases. Germline V gene sequence: CDR1 SGHNT, CDR2 YYREEE (reference sequence). This CDR3 has 15 amino acids.

This clonotype was recorded a few times. V and J are TRBV12-3 or TRBV12-4 and TRBJ1-1; no clear D gene. V was trimmed by 3 bases and J by 1 base, leaving 3 bases between them. The CDR3 spans 12 residues. CDR3: CASSFPNTEAFF. CDR3 in DNA: TGTGCCAGCAGTTTTCCGAACACTGAAGCTTTCTTT.

The chain links TRBV6-2 or TRBV6-3 to TRBJ1-2, with D hard to call. V lost 2 bases and J 0 bases, leaving 4 bases between the germline ends. CDR3 length equals 13 residues. Germline V lookup: CDR1 MNHEY, CDR2 SVGEGT. CDR3: CASSYQSNYGYTF. The CDR3 bases are TGTGCCAGCAGTTACCAGTCTAACTATGGCTACACCTTC.